The 18 T cell receptor beta chains below come from one sample, sequenced in a study of shared clonotypes between healthy human individuals. The assay was immunoSEQ multiplex PCR, and TCRdb's table has in-frame clones only and misses some. In the table there are 2 million to 2.5 million clones, over 85% of which are singletons. Sequencing used naive CD4+ T cells from PBMCs. Subset here: CD45RA+ positively selected. The receptor source for this set is a man aged 18 to 29 in good health. Some clones in this sample may be carry-over from other donors' samples.

As concerns this clone: This specimen includes other DNA sequences encoding the same CDR3. The CDR3 nucleotides read TGCGCCAGCAGCCCCCGGACTGCGAACACCGGGGAGCTGTTTTTT. Amino acids: CASSPRTANTGELFF. The gene calls are TRBV5-1 and TRBJ2-2; tentative D call: TRBD2 (5 bases). The CDR3 is 15 residues long. Trimming left V 4 bases short and J 0 bases short, with 10 bases between. CDR1 and CDR2 (germline): SGHRS, YFSETQ.

V is TRBV6-5 and J is TRBJ1-1, with D tentatively TRBD1 (6 bases). Germline V CDR1 and CDR2: MNHEY, SVGAGI. V lost 6 bases, J lost 3 bases, and 17 bases lay in between. The CDR3 covers 15 residues. CDR3 DNA sequence: TGTGCCAGCAGGGGCCCCGGGGGCGCGTACACTGAAGCTTTCTTT. Amino acids: CASRGPGGAYTEAFF.

To note about this clone: Other DNA sequences in the sample encode the same CDR3. The V gene is TRBV18, the J gene TRBJ2-3; D is undetermined. The V end lost 1 base, the J end lost 1 base, and 3 bases lay between the germline ends. This CDR3 region has 13 residues. The V gene's germline CDR1 is KGHSH and CDR2 LQKENI. CDR3 in amino acids: CASSPRGTDTQYF. CDR3 coding DNA: TGTGCCAGCTCACCACGCGGCACAGATACGCAGTATTTT.

For the CDR3, the DNA is TGTGCCAGCAGTTTCTACCAAGCCCCAAATGAAAAACTGTTTTTT. This sequence encodes CASSFYQAPNEKLFF. J is TRBJ1-4 and V is TRBV6-5; no definite D call. Germline CDR1 MNHEY, CDR2 SVGAGI. This CDR3 is built from 15 residues. V dropped 4 bases and J dropped 5 bases, with 14 bases sitting between them.

The chain links TRBV6-5 to TRBJ1-1, with D uncertain. CDR3 size: 13 residues. Germline V gives CDR1 MNHEY, CDR2 SVGAGI. Deletions cut 5 bases from V and 1 base from J, with 8 bases between. CDR3 DNA: TGTGCCAGCAGTACCATAGGGAACACTGAAGCTTTCTTT. Translation: CASSTIGNTEAFF.

V and J are TRBV27 and TRBJ1-5; D not resolved. The V and J ends lost 5 bases and 6 bases respectively, with 14 bases between them. The CDR3 is 14 amino acids. Germline V lookup: CDR1 MNHEY, CDR2 SMNVEV (reference sequence). As DNA, the CDR3 is TGTGCCAGCAGTATGCAAAGGATTAGTCAGCCCCAGCATTTT. Translation gives CASSMQRISQPQHF.

This chain links TRBV6-5 with TRBJ2-7; D tentatively reads TRBD1 or TRBD2 (5 bases each). This CDR3 is built from 14 residues. Per the germline V gene, CDR1 is MNHEY and CDR2 is SVGAGI. Trimming removed 4 bases from V and 3 bases from J, with 13 bases in between. The CDR3 region is CASSSTGTIYEQYF. The CDR3 DNA is TGTGCCAGCAGTTCCACCGGGACCATCTACGAGCAGTACTTC.

The rearrangement uses TRBV28 and TRBJ1-5; 7 bases fit TRBD1. The germline CDR1 and CDR2 sequences are MDHEN and SYDVKM. The CDR3 has 15 residues. With V trimmed by 3 bases and J by 6 bases, 8 bases remained unmatched. CDR3 in DNA: TGTGCCAGCAGTTTGAACAGGGGTGTGGGTCAGCCCCAGCATTTT. As protein: CASSLNRGVGQPQHF.

J is TRBJ1-1 and V is TRBV5-4; D is ambiguous. The length of the CDR3 is 13 residues. The V end was cut by 1 base, the J end by 2 bases, with 6 bases between. CDR1 is SGHNT, CDR2 YYREEE, per germline (reference sequence). CDR3 bases: TGTGCCAGCAGCTTGACACCCAACACTGAAGCTTTCTTT. This translates into CASSLTPNTEAFF. Complete variable domain (other parts from reference TRBV5-4 and TRBJ1-1): ETGVTQSPTHLIKTRGQQVTLRCSSQSGHNTVSWYQQALGQGPQFIFQYYREEENGRGNFPPRFSGLQFPNYSSELNVNALELDDSALYLCASSLTPNTEAFFGQGTRLTVV.

This chain uses TRBV19 with TRBJ1-1; D is uncertain. This CDR3 contains 12 residues. Looked up from germline, CDR1 is LNHDA and CDR2 is SQIVND (reference sequence). The V and J ends lost 6 bases and 3 bases respectively, with 8 bases between them. CDR3 coding DNA: TGTGCCAGTAGGGGATGGTACACTGAAGCTTTCTTT. Residues: CASRGWYTEAFF.

The CDR3 DNA follows: TGTGCCAGCAGCCAACGTCGTTATTCCTACGAGCAGTACTTC. Its translation is CASSQRRYSYEQYF. The gene calls are TRBV14 and TRBJ2-7; D not resolved. CDR1 is SGHDN, CDR2 FVKESK, per germline. This CDR3 has 14 residues. Trimming pared 2 bases from V and 1 base from J, leaving 9 bases between.

This chain joins TRBV28 and TRBJ2-6; the D gene is possibly TRBD1 (5 bases). The CDR3 extends over 18 amino acids. The ends were cut back, 4 bases at V and 5 bases at J, with 21 bases in the middle. From germline, CDR1 is MDHEN and CDR2 SYDVKM. CDR3 protein: CASSSPANKGVRANVLTF. The CDR3 region has the DNA TGTGCCAGCAGTTCCCCGGCCAACAAAGGGGTGCGGGCCAACGTCCTGACTTTC. The variable domain in full, completed from reference TRBV28 and TRBJ2-6, reads DVKVTQSSRYLVKRTGEKVFLECVQDMDHENMFWYRQDPGLGLRLIYFSYDVKMKEKGDIPEGYSVSREKKERFSLILESASTNQTSMYLCASSSPANKGVRANVLTFGAGSRLTVL.

Written as DNA, the CDR3 is TGTGCCACCAGCACCGGACGTTACCCTAGCACAGATACGCAGTATTTT. This encodes CATSTGRYPSTDTQYF. This chain connects TRBV15 to TRBJ2-3; D unresolved. The germline V gene encodes CDR1 LNHNV and CDR2 YYDKDF (reference sequence). CDR3 length: 16 amino acids. V lost 4 bases and J 0 bases, leaving 14 bases between the germline ends.

The CDR3 spells CASSEALRDGGSYEQYF. Here the CDR3 DNA reads TGTGCCAGCAGTGAAGCGCTCCGAGACGGAGGTTCCTACGAGCAGTACTTC. The chain combines TRBV2 with TRBJ2-7; TRBD2 might be the D (5 bases). V was shortened by 0 bases and J by 1 base, with 16 bases between the two germline ends. CDR1 SNHLY and CDR2 FYNNEI come from the germline V gene. There are 17 residues in the CDR3. Using reference TRBV2 and TRBJ2-7 for the parts outside the CDR3, the full variable domain is EPEVTQTPSHQVTQMGQEVILRCVPISNHLYFYWYRQILGQKVEFLVSFYNNEISEKSEIFDDQFSVERPDGSNFTLKIRSTKLEDSAMYFCASSEALRDGGSYEQYFGPGTRLTVT.

This clone was detected only a few times. This sample also contains other DNA sequences that code for the same CDR3. The rearrangement joins TRBV14 to TRBJ2-5; D is undetermined. The CDR3 runs to 11 residues. From germline, CDR1 is SGHDN and CDR2 FVKESK. V was clipped by 3 bases and J by 5 bases, with 4 bases between them. The CDR3 region has the DNA TGTGCCAGCAGCCATGGGGAGACCCAGTACTTC. Translating it yields CASSHGETQYF.

The chain carries TRBV28 and TRBJ1-1; the D gene is possibly TRBD1 (6 bases). CDR3 length: 15 residues. Trimming cost V 5 bases and J 3 bases, with 16 bases left between them. Germline V gene lookup returns CDR1 MDHEN and CDR2 SYDVKM. CDR3 DNA sequence: TGTGCCAGCAGTCCCCCACAGGGTCCGGACACTGAAGCTTTCTTT. Protein product: CASSPPQGPDTEAFF.

The chain carries TRBV9 and TRBJ2-3, with 8 bases identical to TRBD2. The CDR3 consists of 16 residues. Germline V CDR1 and CDR2: SGDLS, YYNGEE. Trimming cost V 0 bases and J 4 bases; bases outside gene matches: 7. CDR3: CASSVVGGAGADTQYF. CDR3 coding DNA: TGTGCCAGCAGCGTAGTGGGGGGAGCGGGGGCAGATACGCAGTATTTT.

The chain couples TRBV30 to TRBJ1-4; D not certain. Trimming left V 0 bases short and J 5 bases short, with 10 bases between. The CDR3 totals 14 residues. Per germline, CDR1 GTSNPN and CDR2 SVGIG (reference sequence). DNA for the CDR3: TGTGCCTGGAGTGTCGGGCAGGACAATGAAAAACTGTTTTTT. It codes for CAWSVGQDNEKLFF.